Reported below is one TCR beta chain. Execution of the assay was at deep level. Generated by immunoSEQ multiplex PCR, the TCRdb table keeps only in-frame clones and is missing some. This sample has roughly 1,500,000 clones, with 95% to 99% found just once. This entry belongs to a study of shared clonotypes between healthy human individuals. At the level of the study: In total, the donors were two women and a few men aged 18 to 49. Per donor, CD8 memory used one plate, CD8 naive used two, CD4 memory used three and CD4 naive used three.

A CD45RA+ naive subset and a CD45RA-negative memory subset were split from CD4+ cells. The sequence was collected from a man aged 25-45 years in good health. Material for sequencing was naive CD4+ T cells sorted from blood. As to subset: CD45RA+ positively selected.

The CDR3 is CASSVAGNSDYEQYF. CDR3 nucleotides: TGTGCCAGCAGCGTAGCTGGAAATTCAGACTACGAGCAGTACTTC. This chain connects TRBV9 to TRBJ2-7; D ambiguous. Germline V lookup: CDR1 SGDLS, CDR2 YYNGEE. This CDR3 is built from 15 residues. Trimming took 0 bases from V and 3 from J, leaving 13 bases between them.